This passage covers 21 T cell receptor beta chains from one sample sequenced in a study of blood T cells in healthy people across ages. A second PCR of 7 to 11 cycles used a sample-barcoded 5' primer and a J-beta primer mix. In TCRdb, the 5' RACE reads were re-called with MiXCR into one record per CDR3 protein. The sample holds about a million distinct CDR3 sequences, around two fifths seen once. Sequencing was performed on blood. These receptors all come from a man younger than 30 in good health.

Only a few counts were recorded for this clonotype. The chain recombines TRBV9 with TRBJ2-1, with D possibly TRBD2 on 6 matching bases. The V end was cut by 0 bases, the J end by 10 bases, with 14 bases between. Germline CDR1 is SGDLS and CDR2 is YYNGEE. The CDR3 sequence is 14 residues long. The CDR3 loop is CASSVGEGSGEQFF. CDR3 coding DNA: TGTGCCAGCAGCGTAGGCGAGGGTAGCGGAGAGCAGTTCTTC.

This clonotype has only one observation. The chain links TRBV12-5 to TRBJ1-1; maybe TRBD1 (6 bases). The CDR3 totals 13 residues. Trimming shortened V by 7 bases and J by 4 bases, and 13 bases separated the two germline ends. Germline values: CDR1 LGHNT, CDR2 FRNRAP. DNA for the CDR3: TGTGCTAGTGCCCTGGGAGGGGGCACTGAAGCTTTCTTT. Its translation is CASALGGGTEAFF.

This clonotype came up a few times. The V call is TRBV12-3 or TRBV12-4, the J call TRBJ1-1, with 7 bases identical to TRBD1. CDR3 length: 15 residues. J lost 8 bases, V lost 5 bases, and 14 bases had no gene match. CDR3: CASSLGQDRDREAFF. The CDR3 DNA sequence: TGTGCCAGCAGTCTCGGACAGGATCGTGACCGAGAAGCTTTCTTT.

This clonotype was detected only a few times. The CDR3 DNA is TGCAGTGCTAGAGATGGAGGCGGGAATCAGCCCCAGCATTTT. It codes for CSARDGGGNQPQHF. The chain carries TRBV20-1 and TRBJ1-5; no clear D. Germline V CDR1 and CDR2: DFQATT, SNEGSKA (reference sequence). V was shortened by 0 bases and J by 4 bases, with 10 bases between the two germline ends. The CDR3 has 14 residues.

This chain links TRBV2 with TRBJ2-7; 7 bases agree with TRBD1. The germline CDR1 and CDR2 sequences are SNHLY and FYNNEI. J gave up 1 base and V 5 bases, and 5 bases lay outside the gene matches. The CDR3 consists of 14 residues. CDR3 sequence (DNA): TGTGCCAGCAGTCGAACAGGGGTGTCCTACGAGCAGTACTTC. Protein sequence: CASSRTGVSYEQYF.

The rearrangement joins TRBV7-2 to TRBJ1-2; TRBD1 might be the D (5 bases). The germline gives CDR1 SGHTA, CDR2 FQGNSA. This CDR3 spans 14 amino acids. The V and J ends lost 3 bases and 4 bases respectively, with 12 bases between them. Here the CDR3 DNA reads TGTGCCAGCAGCTTCCCAGGGAGCACCTATGGCTACACCTTC. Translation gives CASSFPGSTYGYTF.

The CDR3 protein is CASSYVGSRGGWYF. In DNA form, the CDR3 reads TGTGCCAGCAGTTACGTAGGGTCCAGAGGGGGATGGTACTTC. The V gene is TRBV6-5, the J gene TRBJ2-7; possible D gene TRBD1, 6 bases. The CDR3 is 14 residues long. Germline V gives CDR1 MNHEY, CDR2 SVGAGI. Trimming shortened V by 2 bases and J by 12 bases, and 20 bases separated the two germline ends.

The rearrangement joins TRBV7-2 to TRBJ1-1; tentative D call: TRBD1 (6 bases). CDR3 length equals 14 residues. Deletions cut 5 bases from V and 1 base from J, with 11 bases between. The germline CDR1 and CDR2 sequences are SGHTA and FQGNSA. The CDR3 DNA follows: TGTGCCAGCAGCGTACCGACAGGGAACACTGAAGCTTTCTTT. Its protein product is CASSVPTGNTEAFF.

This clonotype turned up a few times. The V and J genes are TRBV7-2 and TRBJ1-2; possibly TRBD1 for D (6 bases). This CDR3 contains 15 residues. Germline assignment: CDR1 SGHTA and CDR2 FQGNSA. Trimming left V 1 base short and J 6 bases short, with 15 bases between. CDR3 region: CASSLGLGGSDGYTF. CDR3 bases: TGTGCCAGCAGCTTAGGGTTAGGGGGATCTGATGGCTACACCTTC.

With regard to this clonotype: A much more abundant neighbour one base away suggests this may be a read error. The CDR3 here is CASSLGQTKNIRYF. The CDR3 DNA reads as TGTGCCAGCAGCTTGGGGCAAACCAAAAACATTCGGTACTTC. V usage is TRBV11-2 and J usage is TRBJ2-4, with D possibly TRBD1 on 5 matching bases. This CDR3 spans 14 amino acids. The germline V gene encodes CDR1 SGHAT and CDR2 FQNNGV.

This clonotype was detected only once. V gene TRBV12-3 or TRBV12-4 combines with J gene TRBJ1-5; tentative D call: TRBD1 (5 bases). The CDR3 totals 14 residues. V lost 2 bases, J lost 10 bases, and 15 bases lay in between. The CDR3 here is CASSLQDTWEPQHF. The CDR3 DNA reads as TGTGCCAGCAGTTTACAGGACACATGGGAACCCCAGCATTTT.

The CDR3 DNA reads as TGTGCCAGCAGCCACCCTCCCGGGACAGGGGCTGGTGAAGCTTTCTTT. Translated, it gives CASSHPPGTGAGEAFF. The chain combines TRBV6-2 or TRBV6-3 with TRBJ1-1; 10 bases are a match to TRBD1. This CDR3 is built from 16 residues. Trimming removed 6 bases from V and 7 bases from J; junction bases left unmatched: 14. Germline V gene sequence: CDR1 MNHEY, CDR2 SVGEGT.

The CDR3 loop is CASSRRFFERDEQFF. The DNA for the CDR3 is TGTGCCAGCAGCCGAAGGTTCTTCGAGCGGGATGAGCAGTTCTTC. The rearrangement links TRBV28 to TRBJ2-1; weak D call: TRBD2 (6 bases). This CDR3 comprises 15 residues. V lost 6 bases and J 8 bases, leaving 20 bases between the germline ends. Germline CDR1 and CDR2: MDHEN and SYDVKM.

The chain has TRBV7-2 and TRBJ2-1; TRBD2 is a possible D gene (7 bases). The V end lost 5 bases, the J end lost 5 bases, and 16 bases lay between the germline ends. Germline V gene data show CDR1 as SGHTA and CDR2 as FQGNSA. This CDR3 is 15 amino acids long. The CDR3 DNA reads TGTGCCAGCAGCCCGAGGGGGGGTCTGAACAATGAGCAGTTCTTC. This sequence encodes CASSPRGGLNNEQFF. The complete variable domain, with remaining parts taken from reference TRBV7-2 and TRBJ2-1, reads GAGVSQSPSNKVTEKGKDVELRCDPISGHTALYWYRQSLGQGLEFLIYFQGNSAPDKSGLPSDRFSAERTGGSVSTLTIQRTQQEDSAVYLCASSPRGGLNNEQFFGPGTRLTVL.

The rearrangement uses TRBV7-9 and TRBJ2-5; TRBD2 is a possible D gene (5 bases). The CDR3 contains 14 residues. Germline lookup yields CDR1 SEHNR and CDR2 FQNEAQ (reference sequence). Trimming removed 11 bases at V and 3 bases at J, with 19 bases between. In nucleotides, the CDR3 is TGTGCCGGCACCCAATCGAGGCGGGAAGAGACCCAGTACTTC. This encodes CAGTQSRREETQYF.

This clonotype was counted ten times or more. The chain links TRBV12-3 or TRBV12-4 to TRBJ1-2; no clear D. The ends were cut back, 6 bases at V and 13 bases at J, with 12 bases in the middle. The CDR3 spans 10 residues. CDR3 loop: CASSLYYATF. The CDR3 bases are TGTGCCAGCAGCCTCTATTATGCCACCTTC.

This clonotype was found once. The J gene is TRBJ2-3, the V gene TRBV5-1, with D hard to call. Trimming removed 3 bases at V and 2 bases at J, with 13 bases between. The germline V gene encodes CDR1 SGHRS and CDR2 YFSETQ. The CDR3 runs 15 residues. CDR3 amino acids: CASSYSEPFTDTQYF. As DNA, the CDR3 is TGCGCCAGCAGCTATTCAGAACCTTTCACAGATACGCAGTATTTT.

CDR3 amino acids: CASSPGHNRQETQYF. The CDR3, as DNA: TGTGCCAGCAGTCCCGGACACAACCGCCAAGAGACCCAGTACTTC. This rearrangement joins TRBV6-6 to TRBJ2-5; maybe TRBD1 (5 bases). Germline-derived CDR1 and CDR2 are MNHNY and SVGAGI (reference sequence). This CDR3 has 15 amino acids. Deletions cut 5 bases from V and 1 base from J, with 14 bases between.

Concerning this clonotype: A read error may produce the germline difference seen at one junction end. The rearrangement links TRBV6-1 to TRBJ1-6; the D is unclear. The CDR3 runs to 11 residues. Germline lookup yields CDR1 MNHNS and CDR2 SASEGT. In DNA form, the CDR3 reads TGTGCCGGCAGTGTTGTGGTCACCCTCCACTTT. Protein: CAGSVVVTLHF.

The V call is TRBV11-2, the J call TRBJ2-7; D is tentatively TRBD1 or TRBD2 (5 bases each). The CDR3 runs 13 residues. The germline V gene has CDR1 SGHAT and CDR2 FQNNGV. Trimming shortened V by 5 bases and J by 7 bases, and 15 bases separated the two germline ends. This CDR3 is CASSLRGPSEQYF. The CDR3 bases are TGTGCCAGCAGCCTCCGGGGACCCAGTGAGCAGTACTTC.

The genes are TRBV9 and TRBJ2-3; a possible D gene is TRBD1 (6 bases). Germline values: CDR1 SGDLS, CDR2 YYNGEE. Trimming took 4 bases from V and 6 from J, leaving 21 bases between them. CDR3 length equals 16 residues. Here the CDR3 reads CASSPSWDINGDTQYF. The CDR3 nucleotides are TGTGCCAGCAGCCCTTCTTGGGACATCAACGGCGATACGCAGTATTTT.